A single sample is the source of the 3 T cell receptor beta chains below, sequenced in a study of monozygotic twins with cystic fibrosis. The assay was immunoSEQ multiplex PCR, and TCRdb's table has in-frame clones only and misses some. The table has tens of thousands of clones, around 96% seen once. Sequencing was carried out using blood. The receptors come from a girl aged 2 to 9 with cystic fibrosis.

V is TRBV1 and J is TRBJ2-1; the D call of TRBD2 is as the table states it, not checked on the DNA. TRBV1 is an annotated pseudogene. The CDR3 length is 20 residues. The CDR3 DNA follows: TGCACCAGCAGGTCCCCGGTGGGGACTAGCGGATTGACCTCCTACAATGAGCAGTTCTTC. This gives the protein CTSRSPVGTSGLTSYNEQFF.

The V and J genes are TRBV28 and TRBJ2-7; perhaps TRBD1 as D (6 bases). Germline lookup yields CDR1 MDHEN and CDR2 SYDVKM. The germline V and J ends were trimmed by 8 bases and 2 bases, with 10 bases remaining between them. The CDR3 runs to 12 residues. The CDR3 here is CASGDNAYEQYF. Written as DNA, the CDR3 is TGTGCCAGCGGGGACAATGCCTACGAGCAGTACTTC. Together with reference TRBV28 and TRBJ2-7, the CDR3 gives the full variable domain: DVKVTQSSRYLVKRTGEKVFLECVQDMDHENMFWYRQDPGLGLRLIYFSYDVKMKEKGDIPEGYSVSREKKERFSLILESASTNQTSMYLCASGDNAYEQYFGPGTRLTVT.

The chain employs TRBV21-1 and TRBJ2-3; whether TRBD2, the table's D call, matches the DNA was not checked. TRBV21-1 is reported as a pseudogene. This CDR3 is 16 amino acids long. CDR3 DNA sequence: TGTGCCAGCAGCAAAGATCAGCGGGAGTCTAGCGATACGCAGTATTTT. This gives the protein CASSKDQRESSDTQYF.